These T cell receptor beta chains were read from a single sample in a study of shared clonotypes between healthy human individuals. Profiling relied on immunoSEQ multiplex PCR, and the TCRdb table lists in-frame clones only, not all of them. This sample has about 1.5 million clones; approximately 97% occur once, and the top ten carry roughly 1.2%. Sequenced input: naive CD4+ T cells sorted from blood. Source of these receptors: a young man in good health. Each CDR3 is given with its conserved first and last residue. Each record gives: V gene, D gene, CDR3 length, clone size, J gene, CDR3 DNA, CDR3 protein. The D gene is left open where the match is weak. Expanded clones are given a class, and other clones once, few, many or no size at all.

TRBV7-2	NA	15	NA	TRBJ2-7	TGTGCCAGCAGCCCCCACAGGGCAGGGACCTACGAGCAGTACTTC	CASSPHRAGTYEQYF
TRBV19	NA	13	NA	TRBJ2-2	TGTGCCAGTAGGGCACAGGGCACTGGGGAGCTGTTTTTT	CASRAQGTGELFF
TRBV5-5	TRBD1	15	NA	TRBJ1-2	TGTGCCAGCAGCCCACCGCCGACAGGGCCGTATGGCTACACCTTC	CASSPPPTGPYGYTF
TRBV11-3	NA	15	NA	TRBJ2-7	TGTGCCAGCAGCCCCGGGCGGGCCCAATATCACGAGCAGTACTTC	CASSPGRAQYHEQYF
TRBV14	NA	18	NA	TRBJ2-7	TGTGCCAGCAGCCAAGATAGTCCACGGGGCAGGAATCCCTACGAGCAGTACTTC	CASSQDSPRGRNPYEQYF
TRBV28	TRBD2	12	NA	TRBJ2-4	TGTGCCAGCACGTCGGGGGGAAGCATTCAGTACTTC	CASTSGGSIQYF
TRBV4-1	TRBD2	16	NA	TRBJ2-1	TGCGCCAGCAGCCAAATAAAGGGGGCTAGCGGGATCGGGCAGTTCTTC	CASSQIKGASGIGQFF
TRBV7-6	TRBD1	18	NA	TRBJ2-5	TGTGCCAGCAGCTTAGGGACAGGGGTTTACCGCAGCGTAGAGACCCAGTACTTC	CASSLGTGVYRSVETQYF
TRBV7-2	NA	13	NA	TRBJ2-5	TGTGCCAGCAGCTTAGGGTTACTGGAGACCCAGTACTTC	CASSLGLLETQYF
TRBV18	TRBD1	17	NA	TRBJ1-2	TGTGCCAGCTCATCTATTCCGGGACAGCGAACCCAGGATGGCTACACCTTC	CASSSIPGQRTQDGYTF
TRBV4-3	NA	15	once	TRBJ1-4	TGCGCCAGCAGCCTTGCACCCTGGGGGGGAGAAAAACTGTTTTTT	CASSLAPWGGEKLFF
TRBV11-2	NA	16	once	TRBJ1-1	TGTGCCAGCAGCTTTCCCCGAGGGGGGGGGTCGGGTGAAGCTTTCTTT	CASSFPRGGGSGEAFF
TRBV5-5	NA	14	NA	TRBJ2-3	TGTGCCAGCAGCTTGCAAGGGGACACAGATACGCAGTATTTT	CASSLQGDTDTQYF
TRBV7-9	TRBD2	15	NA	TRBJ2-5	TGTGCCAGCAGCTTATTTACTAGCGGACAAGAGACCCAGTACTTC	CASSLFTSGQETQYF
TRBV5-1	TRBD1	15	NA	TRBJ2-7	TGCGCCACCGACCCACGGGACAGGGACATCTACGAGCAGTACTTC	CATDPRDRDIYEQYF
TRBV15	TRBD2	15	NA	TRBJ2-1	TGTGCCACCAGCAGTGTGGGAGGGCCAGGCAATGAGCAGTTCTTC	CATSSVGGPGNEQFF
TRBV5-4	NA	14	NA	TRBJ1-4	TGTGCCAGCAGCTTGCCATCCCAGAATGAAAAACTGTTTTTT	CASSLPSQNEKLFF
TRBV5-1	NA	14	NA	TRBJ1-4	TGCGCCAGCGGTCCCGGTGGTACTGGGGAAAAACTGTTTTTT	CASGPGGTGEKLFF
TRBV6-1	TRBD2	16	NA	TRBJ2-1	TGTGCCAGCAGTGAAGTCGCTAGCGGGAGGTTTAATGAGCAGTTCTTC	CASSEVASGRFNEQFF
TRBV7-6	NA	14	once	TRBJ2-5	TGTGCCAGCAGCTTATCAGGAGCGCAGGAGACCCAGTACTTC	CASSLSGAQETQYF
TRBV27	NA	17	few	TRBJ2-2	TGTGCCAGCAGCCGTCCGGTGGGGGGCTCGAACACCGGGGAGCTGTTTTTT	CASSRPVGGSNTGELFF
TRBV5-6	NA	13	NA	TRBJ1-3	TGTGCCAGCAAAGAGACGGGTGGAAACACCATATATTTT	CASKETGGNTIYF
TRBV18	NA	18	NA	TRBJ2-3	TGTGCCAGCTCACCTGATAGTTTTGGCGGGACGGCCACAGATACGCAGTATTTT	CASSPDSFGGTATDTQYF
TRBV6-1	TRBD2	17	NA	TRBJ2-1	TGTGCCAGCAGTGCATTGTCTGGCGGGAGGGCCGGGGATGAGCAGTTCTTC	CASSALSGGRAGDEQFF
TRBV5-1	NA	14	NA	TRBJ2-1	TGCGCCAGCAGCTTGGAAAACCAGGGCAATGAGCAGTTCTTC	CASSLENQGNEQFF
TRBV29-1	TRBD1	12	NA	TRBJ1-1	TGCAGCGTTACGACAGGGGGCCCTGAAGCTTTCTTT	CSVTTGGPEAFF
TRBV6-1	NA	15	NA	TRBJ1-2	TGTGCCAGCAGTGAAGTAGGCGGTTCTAACTATGGCTACACCTTC	CASSEVGGSNYGYTF
TRBV20-1	NA	8	NA	TRBJ2-5	TGCAGTGCTGAATCCCAGTACTTC	CSAESQYF
TRBV5-1	TRBD2	16	NA	TRBJ2-2	TGCGCCAGCAGCTCGGGACTAGCGGGAGCTGACGGGGAGCTGTTTTTT	CASSSGLAGADGELFF